What follows are 21 T cell receptor beta chains derived from one specimen sequenced in a study of a mutant IDH1 vaccine in newly diagnosed glioma listed by TCRdb under 2021. The method behind the library was the immunoSEQ multiplex PCR assay. TCRdb obtained this table from immuneACCESS and retained in-frame rearrangements with V and J assigned. These tables miss some clones; where compared with another copy, unresolved V genes account for less than half of the shortfall, and the remainder is unexplained. Here the sample has some 21,000 clones; almost 85% occur a single time. Together, the top ten hold roughly 2.8% of the sample. Interpreted using the paper, the time point label stands for: week 47, end of study. Each vaccine dose was 300 ug of a 20-mer mutant IDH1 peptide in Montanide, given subcutaneously with topical imiquimod. These TCRs' antigens remain unknown. The source was PBMCs, collected from a glioma patient whose treatment included an IDH1 peptide vaccine. Every receptor here comes from a man aged 40-55 years with glioma.

A few counts support this clone. CDR3 amino acids: CARNESRDRGQVSRYEQYF. CDR3 nucleotides: TGTGCCAGAAACGAAAGCCGGGACAGGGGGCAAGTGTCCAGGTACGAGCAGTACTTC. J is TRBJ2-7 and V is TRBV27; 12 bases agree with TRBD1. The V gene end was trimmed by 9 bases and the J gene end by 4 bases; junction bases not matched to a gene: 22. CDR1 is MNHEY, CDR2 SMNVEV, per germline (reference sequence). The CDR3 extends over 19 amino acids.

The V and J genes are TRBV19 and TRBJ1-5; tentatively, D is TRBD1 (6 bases). CDR1 and CDR2 from the germline V gene are LNHDA and SQIVND (reference sequence). Trimming left V 1 base short and J 7 bases short, with 11 bases between. The CDR3 spans 14 residues. The CDR3 spells CASSIVGGPQPQHF. The CDR3 DNA reads TGTGCCAGTAGTATAGTCGGGGGGCCCCAGCCCCAGCATTTT.

J is TRBJ2-7 and V is TRBV6-1; possible D gene TRBD2, 6 bases. V was trimmed by 8 bases and J by 2 bases, leaving 13 bases between them. The CDR3 contains 13 residues. The germline CDR1 and CDR2 sequences are MNHNS and SASEGT. CDR3 region: CASWREVAYEQYF. The CDR3 DNA follows: TGTGCCAGCTGGAGGGAAGTGGCCTACGAGCAGTACTTC.

The V call is TRBV29-1, the J call TRBJ2-3; the match to TRBD2 covers 11 bases. Unmatched junction bases numbered 2, after V lost 7 bases and J lost 2 bases. Germline CDR1 SQVTM, CDR2 ANQGSEA. The CDR3 contains 13 residues. CDR3 in DNA: TGCAGCGGGGGACTAGCGGTCACAGATACGCAGTATTTT. Translated: CSGGLAVTDTQYF.

The V call is TRBV6-1, the J call TRBJ1-4; 7 nucleotides match TRBD1. Unmatched junction bases numbered 8, after V lost 1 base and J lost 3 bases. The CDR3 spans 17 residues. Germline V gene lookup returns CDR1 MNHNS and CDR2 SASEGT. In nucleotides, the CDR3 is TGTGCCAGCAGTGAAGTTACAGGGGCAGGGTCTAATGAAAAACTGTTTTTT. This codes for CASSEVTGAGSNEKLFF.

The chain combines TRBV6-5 with TRBJ2-1, with 8 nucleotides matching TRBD2. The CDR3 loop spans 15 amino acids. Germline V lookup: CDR1 MNHEY, CDR2 SVGAGI. J gave up 1 base and V 4 bases, and 3 bases lay outside the gene matches. The CDR3 here is CASSLREGSYNEQFF. CDR3 nucleotides: TGTGCCAGCAGTTTACGGGAGGGATCCTACAATGAGCAGTTCTTC.

This chain uses TRBV13 with TRBJ2-5; TRBD2 matches at 8 bases. Germline V lookup: CDR1 PRHDT, CDR2 FYEKMQ (reference sequence). The CDR3 is made up of 15 amino acids. The trim removed 1 base at V and 2 bases at J, leaving 3 bases unmatched. The chain's CDR3 is CASSLAAGEQETQYF. For the CDR3, the DNA is TGTGCCAGCAGCTTAGCAGCGGGAGAACAAGAGACCCAGTACTTC.

The J gene is TRBJ2-7, the V gene TRBV6-5; D is possibly TRBD1 (5 bases). This CDR3 region has 15 residues. Germline lookup yields CDR1 MNHEY and CDR2 SVGAGI. V was cut by 9 bases and J by 2 bases, with 20 bases left in between. In DNA form, the CDR3 reads TGTGCCAGTGTTTCCCCCACTCGACAGCCCTACGAGCAGTACTTC. Amino acid sequence: CASVSPTRQPYEQYF.

Concerning this clone: A read error may account for a junction end that differs from germline. The chain has TRBV7-9 and TRBJ1-5; unclear D gene. The CDR3 has 12 amino acids. The germline CDR1 and CDR2 sequences are SEHNR and FQNEAQ (reference sequence). CDR3 sequence reads: CASGLGDQPQHF. In DNA form, the CDR3 reads TGTGCCAGCGGCTTAGGTGATCAGCCCCAGCATTTT.

The chain uses TRBV5-6 and TRBJ1-5; D call uncertain. The CDR3 totals 14 residues. Germline CDR1 and CDR2: SGHDT and YYEEEE. Trimming shortened V by 3 bases and J by 4 bases, and 11 bases separated the two germline ends. CDR3 amino acids: CASSSGLGNQPQHF. DNA for the CDR3: TGTGCCAGCAGCTCAGGACTGGGTAATCAGCCCCAGCATTTT.

The V gene is TRBV14, the J gene TRBJ2-3, with D uncertain. Germline V CDR1 and CDR2: SGHDN, FVKESK. Trimming removed 6 bases from V and 4 bases from J, with 20 bases in between. The CDR3 covers 16 residues. This CDR3 is CASRGNKLEYPDTQYF. As DNA, the CDR3 is TGTGCCAGCAGGGGGAATAAGTTGGAGTACCCAGATACGCAGTATTTT.

This chain connects TRBV7-9 to TRBJ2-5; weak D call: TRBD1 (6 bases). The CDR3 has 14 amino acids. The V end lost 4 bases, the J end lost 4 bases, and 13 bases lay between the germline ends. Germline V gives CDR1 SEHNR, CDR2 FQNEAQ (reference sequence). CDR3 sequence reads: CASSSRGSPETQYF. The CDR3 region has the DNA TGTGCCAGCAGCTCAAGGGGGTCCCCAGAGACCCAGTACTTC.

The chain joins TRBV11-1 to TRBJ2-1; D unresolved. The CDR3 extends over 14 amino acids. The V gene's germline CDR1 is SGHAT and CDR2 FQDESV (reference sequence). V was pared by 2 bases and J by 2 bases, with 7 bases between. The CDR3 DNA reads TGTGCCAGCAGCTTACGGTTCCCCTACAATGAGCAGTTCTTC. It yields the protein CASSLRFPYNEQFF.

This clone was counted once. The rearrangement uses TRBV18 and TRBJ2-7, with D hard to call. V was shortened by 2 bases and J by 2 bases, with 10 bases between the two germline ends. This CDR3 comprises 14 residues. Per the germline V gene, CDR1 is KGHSH and CDR2 is LQKENI. The CDR3 DNA follows: TGTGCCAGCTCACCATCCCGGCAGACCTACGAGCAGTACTTC. It codes for CASSPSRQTYEQYF.

The chain uses TRBV2 and TRBJ2-3, with D possibly matching TRBD2 (6 bases). There are 12 residues in the CDR3. Germline V gene data show CDR1 as SNHLY and CDR2 as FYNNEI. Trimming shortened V by 4 bases and J by 6 bases, and 8 bases separated the two germline ends. The CDR3 here is CASSGGTDTQYF. DNA of the CDR3: TGTGCCAGCAGTGGCGGGACGGATACGCAGTATTTT.

This chain joins TRBV7-8 and TRBJ2-5, with D hard to call. This CDR3 has 14 amino acids. CDR1 and CDR2 from the germline V gene are SGHVS and FQNEAQ. V was shortened by 5 bases and J by 0 bases, with 10 bases between the two germline ends. For the CDR3, the DNA is TGTGCCAGCAGCCCTCCCGCATACCAAGAGACCCAGTACTTC. Protein product: CASSPPAYQETQYF.

The chain has TRBV18 and TRBJ2-1; 10 nucleotides align to TRBD2. V lost 0 bases and J lost 6; bases outside the gene matches: 5. Germline-derived CDR1 and CDR2 are KGHSH and LQKENI. The CDR3 is made up of 16 amino acids. This CDR3 is CASSPPSGLAANEQFF. The CDR3 DNA follows: TGTGCCAGCTCACCACCGAGCGGACTAGCGGCCAATGAGCAGTTCTTC.

This clone appeared once. The chain has TRBV10-3 and TRBJ2-7; TRBD1 matches 11 bases. Germline V gene lookup returns CDR1 ENHRY and CDR2 SYGVKD. This CDR3 is 14 amino acids long. V lost 6 bases, J lost 5 bases, and 6 bases stayed unmatched. The CDR3: CAIRGRDRGNEQYF. In DNA form, the CDR3 reads TGTGCCATCAGGGGCCGGGACAGGGGGAACGAGCAGTACTTC.

J is TRBJ2-7 and V is TRBV19; 7 positions agree with TRBD1. The CDR3 is made up of 14 amino acids. The V segment lost 5 bases and the J segment 0 bases; nucleotides outside the gene matches: 4. From germline, CDR1 is LNHDA and CDR2 SQIVND (reference sequence). The CDR3 DNA is TGTGCCAGTAGTCCGCAGGGGGTCTCCTACGAGCAGTACTTC. It yields the protein CASSPQGVSYEQYF.

Details on this clone: An end of the junction does not agree with germline; a read error may underlie this. The chain has TRBV2 and TRBJ2-6, with D unresolved. Germline values: CDR1 SNHLY, CDR2 FYNNEI. The CDR3 is made up of 14 amino acids. CDR3 loop: CASREESGANVLTF. The CDR3, as DNA: TGTGCCAGCAGAGAAGAGTCGGGGGCCAACGTCCTGACTTTC.

This chain links TRBV21-1 with TRBJ2-3; TRBD1, the D gene given by the table, was not confirmed from the DNA. TRBV21-1 is a pseudogene locus. This CDR3 has 14 residues. CDR3 nucleotides: TGTGCCAGCAGCTCACAGGGATCCCCAGATACGCAGTATTTT. It encodes CASSSQGSPDTQYF.